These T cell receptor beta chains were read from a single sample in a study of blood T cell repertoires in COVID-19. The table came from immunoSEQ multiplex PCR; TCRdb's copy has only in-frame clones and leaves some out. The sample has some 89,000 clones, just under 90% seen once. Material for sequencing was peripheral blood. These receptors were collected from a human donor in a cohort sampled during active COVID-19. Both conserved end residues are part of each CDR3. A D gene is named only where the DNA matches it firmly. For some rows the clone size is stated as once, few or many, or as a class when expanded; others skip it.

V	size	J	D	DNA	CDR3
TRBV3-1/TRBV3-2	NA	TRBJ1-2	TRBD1	TGTGCCAGCAGCCAAGATACAGGGGGAGGCTACACCTTC	CASSQDTGGGYTF
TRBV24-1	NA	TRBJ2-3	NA	TGTGCCACCAGTGTAGGGGGTGCTAGCACAGATACGCAGTATTTT	CATSVGGASTDTQYF
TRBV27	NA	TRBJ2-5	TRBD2	TGTGCCAGCAGCTCTTTCGGGGCGACTAGCGGGATTGAGACCCAGTACTTC	CASSSFGATSGIETQYF
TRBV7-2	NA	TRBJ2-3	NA	TGTGCCAGCAGCCCCCGGACTTATCGGGCAGATACGCAGTATTTT	CASSPRTYRADTQYF
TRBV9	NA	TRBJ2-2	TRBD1	TGTGCCAGCAGCGTAGGACAGGGGGCCGGGGAGCTGTTTTTT	CASSVGQGAGELFF
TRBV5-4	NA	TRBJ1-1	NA	TGTGCCAGCAGCTTGGGGGCACACACTGAAGCTTTCTTT	CASSLGAHTEAFF
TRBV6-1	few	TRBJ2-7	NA	TGTGCCAGCAGTGAGATGACTTGGTACGAGCAGTACTTC	CASSEMTWYEQYF
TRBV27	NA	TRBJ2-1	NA	TGTGCCAGCAGTTTAACCAACCTAGCGAGAGACAATGAGCAGTTCTTC	CASSLTNLARDNEQFF
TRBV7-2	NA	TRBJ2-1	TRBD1	TGTGCCAGCAGCTTGGACAGGGGCTCCTACAATGAGCAGTTCTTC	CASSLDRGSYNEQFF
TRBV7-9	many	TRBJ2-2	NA	TGTGCCAGCAGCTCCCAATGGGAGCTGTTTTTT	CASSSQWELFF
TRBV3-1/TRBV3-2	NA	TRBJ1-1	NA	TGTGCCACCCAGAGTGTGGACAGTGGGGCTTTCTTT	CATQSVDSGAFF
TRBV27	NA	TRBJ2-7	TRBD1	TGTGCCAGCAGTTTAGTGGGACAGGGAGTGTTCCCCTACGAGCAGTACTTC	CASSLVGQGVFPYEQYF
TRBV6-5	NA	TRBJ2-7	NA	TGTGCCACAAAATGGACAGAACTGACCTACGAGCAGTACTTC	CATKWTELTYEQYF
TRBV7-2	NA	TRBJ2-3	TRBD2	TGTGCCAGCAGCTTAATCGATAGCGGGAGAGGGGAAGATACGCAGTATTTT	CASSLIDSGRGEDTQYF
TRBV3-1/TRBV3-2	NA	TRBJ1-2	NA	TGTGCCAGCAGCCAAGGCCAGGTTAACTATGGCTACACCTTC	CASSQGQVNYGYTF
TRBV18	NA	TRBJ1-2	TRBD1	TGTGCCAGCTCCCCGGGACAGGGTGAATCTGGCTACACCTTC	CASSPGQGESGYTF
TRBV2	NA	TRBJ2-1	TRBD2	TGTGCCAGCAGTGAGCTAGCGGGGATCTACAATGAGCAGTTCTTC	CASSELAGIYNEQFF
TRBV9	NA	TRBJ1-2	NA	TGTGCCAGCAGCGTGACCGGACAGACTTTAGCTAACTATGGCTACACCTTC	CASSVTGQTLANYGYTF
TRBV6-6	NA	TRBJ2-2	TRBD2	TGTGCCACCAAGTTACTAGCGGGAGGTATTACCGGGGAGCTGTTTTTT	CATKLLAGGITGELFF
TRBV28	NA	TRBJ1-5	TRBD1	TGTGCCAGCAGTCCTGGGGACAGGGGCAATCAGCCCCAGCATTTT	CASSPGDRGNQPQHF
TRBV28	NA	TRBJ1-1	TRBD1	TGTGCCAGCAGTTTATTTTATAGGGGGCGCGACACTGAAGCTTTCTTT	CASSLFYRGRDTEAFF
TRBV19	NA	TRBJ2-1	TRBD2	TGTGCCAGTAGTATGGGGGGGGATTACAATGAGCAGTTCTTC	CASSMGGDYNEQFF
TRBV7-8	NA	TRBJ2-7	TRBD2	TGTGCCAGCAGCAAAGGACTAGCGGGAACCTACGAGCAGTACTTC	CASSKGLAGTYEQYF
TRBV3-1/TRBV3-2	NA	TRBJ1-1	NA	TGTGCCAGCAGCCACGGGATGAACACTGAAGCTTTCTTT	CASSHGMNTEAFF
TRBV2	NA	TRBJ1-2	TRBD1	TGTGCCAGCAGTGATCGGACAGGGGGCGGGGGCTACACCTTC	CASSDRTGGGGYTF
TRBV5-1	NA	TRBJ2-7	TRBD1	TGCGCCAGCAGCTTGGGTTACAGGGGGTACGAGCAGTACTTC	CASSLGYRGYEQYF
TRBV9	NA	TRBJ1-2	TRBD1	TGTGCCAGCAGCTTAGGGGACAGAGCTAACTATGGCTACACCTTC	CASSLGDRANYGYTF